This T cell receptor (beta chain) was identified during a study of Ad26.COV2.S vaccination and SARS-CoV-2 variants. About the study: In the study, Ad26.COV2.S was injected intramuscularly once, or twice 56 days apart.

Assay: immunoSEQ multiplex PCR; the TCRdb copy retains only in-frame clones and omits some. Among about 400,000 clones listed, 70% to 90% were seen once. Points on this clone: Its antigen is not identified.

There are 12 residues in the CDR3. The V gene lost 6 bases and the J gene lost 10 bases, with 13 bases spanning the gap. Germline V gene lookup returns CDR1 SGHAT and CDR2 FQNNGV. Study-wide findings and caveats: Total T cell responses were possibly underestimated by TCR breadth and depth analyses.

Treatment indicated: approximately 18 received Ad26.COV2.S at low or high dose, single or two shots; several received placebo; per-sample allocation not given. On day 63 after the first injection, vaccine and placebo recipients gave samples. The TCR comes from a person between 18 and 60 years old who received the Ad26.COV2.S COVID-19 vaccine or a placebo. The chain couples TRBV11-2 to TRBJ2-1; D assignment may be TRBD1 or TRBD2 (6 bases each). Sequences were derived from peripheral blood, sampled in a trial of Ad26.COV2.S vaccine versus placebo. CDR3 DNA sequence: TGTGCCAGCAGTCAGGGGCGGGGAGAGCAGTTCTTC. Its translation: CASSQGRGEQFF.